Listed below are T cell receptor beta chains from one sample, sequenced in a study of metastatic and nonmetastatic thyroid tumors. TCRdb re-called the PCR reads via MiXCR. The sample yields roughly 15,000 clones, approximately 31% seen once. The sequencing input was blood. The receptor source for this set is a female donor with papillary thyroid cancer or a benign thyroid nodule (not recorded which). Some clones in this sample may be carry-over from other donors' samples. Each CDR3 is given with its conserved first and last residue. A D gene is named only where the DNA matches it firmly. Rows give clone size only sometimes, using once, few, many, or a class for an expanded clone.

cdr3_aa: CASSYKARGLGEQYF; cdr3_nt: TGTGCCAGCAGTTATAAGGCCCGGGGGCTTGGAGAGCAGTACTTC; j_call: TRBJ2-7; d_call: NA; clone_size: NA; v_call: TRBV6-2/TRBV6-3
cdr3_aa: CASSYGRGLWTEAFF; cdr3_nt: TGTGCCAGCAGCTACGGAAGGGGGCTCTGGACTGAAGCTTTCTTT; j_call: TRBJ1-1; d_call: TRBD1; clone_size: NA; v_call: TRBV11-2
cdr3_aa: CASSEIAELSYNEQFF; cdr3_nt: TGTGCCAGCAGTGAAATAGCGGAGCTCTCCTACAATGAGCAGTTCTTC; j_call: TRBJ2-1; d_call: NA; clone_size: few; v_call: TRBV6-1
cdr3_aa: CAWSVSRDQPQHF; cdr3_nt: TGTGCCTGGAGTGTTTCCCGCGATCAGCCCCAGCATTTT; j_call: TRBJ1-5; d_call: NA; clone_size: once; v_call: TRBV30
cdr3_aa: CASQDRGLGGANVLTF; cdr3_nt: TGTGCCAGTCAGGACAGGGGCCTCGGGGGGGCCAACGTCCTGACTTTC; j_call: TRBJ2-6; d_call: TRBD1; clone_size: medium-sized; v_call: TRBV28
cdr3_aa: CASSLELTRSTGELFF; cdr3_nt: TGCGCCAGCAGCTTGGAACTGACTAGATCAACCGGGGAGCTGTTTTTT; j_call: TRBJ2-2; d_call: NA; clone_size: NA; v_call: TRBV5-1
cdr3_aa: CATSDRRVGETQYF; cdr3_nt: TGTGCCACCAGTGACCGCAGGGTAGGAGAGACCCAGTACTTC; j_call: TRBJ2-5; d_call: NA; clone_size: NA; v_call: TRBV24-1
cdr3_aa: CASSIDAGTREALTDTQYF; cdr3_nt: TGTGCCAGTAGTATAGACGCCGGGACCCGGGAAGCGTTGACAGATACGCAGTATTTT; j_call: TRBJ2-3; d_call: NA; clone_size: once; v_call: TRBV19
cdr3_aa: CASSGTRGGSSSTDTQYF; cdr3_nt: TGTGCCAGCAGCGGGACTAGAGGGGGGAGCTCTAGCACAGATACGCAGTATTTT; j_call: TRBJ2-3; d_call: TRBD2; clone_size: many; v_call: TRBV11-1
cdr3_aa: CASSSGLGTDTQYF; cdr3_nt: TGTGCCAGCAGCTCGGGACTGGGCACAGATACGCAGTATTTT; j_call: TRBJ2-3; d_call: NA; clone_size: many; v_call: TRBV7-3
cdr3_aa: CASSQDQGGHFYEQYF; cdr3_nt: TGCGCCAGCAGCCAAGATCAAGGGGGACACTTCTACGAGCAGTACTTC; j_call: TRBJ2-7; d_call: NA; clone_size: NA; v_call: TRBV4-1
cdr3_aa: CASSTNPAHGETQYF; cdr3_nt: TGTGCCAGCAGTACTAACCCGGCCCATGGAGAGACCCAGTACTTC; j_call: TRBJ2-5; d_call: NA; clone_size: few; v_call: TRBV2
cdr3_aa: CASSLLITPGSGYGYTF; cdr3_nt: TGTGCCAGCAGTTTATTAATTACTCCAGGGTCGGGGTATGGCTACACCTTC; j_call: TRBJ1-2; d_call: NA; clone_size: NA; v_call: TRBV28
cdr3_aa: CASSRGTGGYNEQFF; cdr3_nt: TGTGCCAGCAGCAGGGGGACAGGGGGCTACAATGAGCAGTTCTTC; j_call: TRBJ2-1; d_call: TRBD1; clone_size: NA; v_call: TRBV7-3
cdr3_aa: CASSLATGNTDTQYF; cdr3_nt: TGCGCCAGCAGCTTGGCGACAGGAAACACAGATACGCAGTATTTT; j_call: TRBJ2-3; d_call: NA; clone_size: NA; v_call: TRBV5-1
cdr3_aa: CASVFKEQFF; cdr3_nt: TGCGCCAGCGTTTTCAAAGAGCAGTTCTTC; j_call: TRBJ2-1; d_call: NA; clone_size: few; v_call: TRBV27
cdr3_aa: CASSLRGTTEAFF; cdr3_nt: TGTGCCAGCAGCCTCAGGGGTACCACTGAAGCTTTCTTT; j_call: TRBJ1-1; d_call: NA; clone_size: many; v_call: TRBV3-1
cdr3_aa: CAIRPGTGWETQYF; cdr3_nt: TGTGCCATCAGGCCCGGGACAGGGTGGGAGACCCAGTACTTC; j_call: TRBJ2-5; d_call: TRBD1; clone_size: few; v_call: TRBV10-3
cdr3_aa: CASSPSNSPLHF; cdr3_nt: TGTGCCAGCAGCCCGTCGAATTCACCCCTCCACTTT; j_call: TRBJ1-6; d_call: NA; clone_size: many; v_call: TRBV7-9
cdr3_aa: CASSSTSRVYEQYF; cdr3_nt: TGTGCCAGCAGCTCTACCAGCAGGGTCTACGAGCAGTACTTC; j_call: TRBJ2-7; d_call: NA; clone_size: NA; v_call: TRBV11-2
cdr3_aa: CSARGGNYEQYF; cdr3_nt: TGCAGTGCTAGGGGCGGAAACTACGAGCAGTACTTC; j_call: TRBJ2-7; d_call: NA; clone_size: medium-sized; v_call: TRBV20-1
cdr3_aa: CASSLDLAGINEQFF; cdr3_nt: TGTGCCAGCAGCTTGGATTTGGCAGGCATCAATGAGCAGTTCTTC; j_call: TRBJ2-1; d_call: NA; clone_size: NA; v_call: TRBV5-4
cdr3_aa: CSARDLLQDQTGELFF; cdr3_nt: TGCAGTGCTAGAGATCTCTTACAGGATCAAACCGGGGAGCTGTTTTTT; j_call: TRBJ2-2; d_call: NA; clone_size: many; v_call: TRBV20-1
cdr3_aa: CASSKDWDTEAFF; cdr3_nt: TGTGCCAGCAGCAAAGATTGGGACACTGAAGCTTTCTTT; j_call: TRBJ1-1; d_call: NA; clone_size: NA; v_call: TRBV7-9
cdr3_aa: CSATQGGNGYTF; cdr3_nt: TGCAGTGCTACCCAGGGAGGGAACGGCTACACCTTC; j_call: TRBJ1-2; d_call: NA; clone_size: medium-sized; v_call: TRBV20-1
cdr3_aa: CSAGMTGLLNTEAFF; cdr3_nt: TGCAGTGCTGGGATGACAGGGCTACTGAACACTGAAGCTTTCTTT; j_call: TRBJ1-1; d_call: TRBD1; clone_size: NA; v_call: TRBV20-1
cdr3_aa: CASSPSGLDFSGANVLTF; cdr3_nt: TGTGCCAGCAGCCCCTCAGGACTCGATTTCTCTGGGGCCAACGTCCTGACTTTC; j_call: TRBJ2-6; d_call: NA; clone_size: many; v_call: TRBV7-8
cdr3_aa: CSAAGQGQAAYYGYTF; cdr3_nt: TGCAGTGCGGCCGGTCAAGGGCAGGCTGCTTATTATGGCTACACCTTC; j_call: TRBJ1-2; d_call: NA; clone_size: NA; v_call: TRBV20-1
cdr3_aa: CASSVHNEQFF; cdr3_nt: TGTGCCAGCAGTGTACATAATGAGCAGTTCTTC; j_call: TRBJ2-1; d_call: NA; clone_size: few; v_call: TRBV2
cdr3_aa: CSVEERILNTEAFF; cdr3_nt: TGCAGCGTTGAAGAACGAATCTTGAACACTGAAGCTTTCTTT; j_call: TRBJ1-1; d_call: NA; clone_size: many; v_call: TRBV29-1
cdr3_aa: CASIYNRGWYNEQFF; cdr3_nt: TGTGCCAGCATCTACAACAGGGGGTGGTACAATGAGCAGTTCTTC; j_call: TRBJ2-1; d_call: TRBD1; clone_size: few; v_call: TRBV6-1
cdr3_aa: CASSYRSSYEQYF; cdr3_nt: TGTGCCAGCAGTTACAGGAGTTCCTACGAGCAGTACTTC; j_call: TRBJ2-7; d_call: NA; clone_size: few; v_call: TRBV6-2/TRBV6-3
cdr3_aa: CSASGTSGNEQFF; cdr3_nt: TGCAGTGCCTCCGGGACTAGCGGCAATGAGCAGTTCTTC; j_call: TRBJ2-1; d_call: TRBD2; clone_size: many; v_call: TRBV20-1
cdr3_aa: CASIQQGAGVNGYTF; cdr3_nt: TGTGCCAGTATCCAACAAGGGGCAGGGGTAAATGGCTACACCTTC; j_call: TRBJ1-2; d_call: NA; clone_size: NA; v_call: TRBV11-2
cdr3_aa: CASSTDFRGSQETQYF; cdr3_nt: TGTGCCAGTAGTACTGATTTTCGGGGAAGTCAAGAGACCCAGTACTTC; j_call: TRBJ2-5; d_call: NA; clone_size: many; v_call: TRBV19
cdr3_aa: CATSIDRALGEQFF; cdr3_nt: TGTGCCACCAGCATAGACAGGGCCCTCGGTGAGCAGTTCTTC; j_call: TRBJ2-1; d_call: TRBD1; clone_size: many; v_call: TRBV15
cdr3_aa: CASSSGGVQETQYF; cdr3_nt: TGTGCCAGCAGCTCCGGGGGGGTCCAAGAGACCCAGTACTTC; j_call: TRBJ2-5; d_call: TRBD2; clone_size: many; v_call: TRBV5-5
cdr3_aa: CASSLTGQEADTQYF; cdr3_nt: TGTGCCAGCAGCTTAACGGGGCAGGAGGCAGATACGCAGTATTTT; j_call: TRBJ2-3; d_call: NA; clone_size: many; v_call: TRBV7-3
cdr3_aa: CASSLTGGARTEAFF; cdr3_nt: TGTGCCAGCAGCTTAACAGGGGGCGCAAGGACTGAAGCTTTCTTT; j_call: TRBJ1-1; d_call: TRBD1; clone_size: medium-sized; v_call: TRBV7-2
cdr3_aa: CASSVQGKEQYF; cdr3_nt: TGTGCCAGCAGCGTACAGGGTAAGGAGCAGTACTTC; j_call: TRBJ2-7; d_call: NA; clone_size: NA; v_call: TRBV28
cdr3_aa: CASSDLVGGNSGNTIYF; cdr3_nt: TGTGCCAGCAGTGACCTTGTTGGGGGCAACTCTGGAAACACCATATATTTT; j_call: TRBJ1-3; d_call: NA; clone_size: medium-sized; v_call: TRBV6-1
cdr3_aa: CASSYLREGNEQFF; cdr3_nt: TGTGCCAGCAGTTACCTCCGGGAGGGGAATGAGCAGTTCTTC; j_call: TRBJ2-1; d_call: TRBD2; clone_size: few; v_call: TRBV6-6
cdr3_aa: CASSLGLAPGEQYF; cdr3_nt: TGTGCCAGCAGCTTAGGGCTAGCCCCTGGCGAGCAGTACTTC; j_call: TRBJ2-7; d_call: NA; clone_size: NA; v_call: TRBV7-9
cdr3_aa: CASSLASRVLSYNEQFF; cdr3_nt: TGCGCCAGCAGCTTGGCTTCGCGGGTCCTCTCCTACAATGAGCAGTTCTTC; j_call: TRBJ2-1; d_call: NA; clone_size: many; v_call: TRBV5-1
cdr3_aa: CSASHTGGRRGEAFF; cdr3_nt: TGCAGTGCTAGCCACACGGGGGGGCGTAGGGGTGAAGCTTTCTTT; j_call: TRBJ1-1; d_call: NA; clone_size: NA; v_call: TRBV20-1
cdr3_aa: CASRKGGSSYEQYF; cdr3_nt: TGTGCCAGTCGTAAGGGGGGGAGCTCCTACGAGCAGTACTTC; j_call: TRBJ2-7; d_call: NA; clone_size: NA; v_call: TRBV3-1